These 20 T cell receptor beta chains were sequenced from one sample in a study of blood T cell repertoires in COVID-19. Here immunoSEQ multiplex PCR was the method, and the copy in TCRdb shows in-frame clones only, minus some. Of about 230,000 clones detected, 80% to 85% appear once; the ten largest clones hold about a sixth. Sequencing was performed on peripheral blood. Every receptor here comes from an elderly woman with active or convalescent COVID-19.

The rearrangement links TRBV3-1 (or the pseudogene TRBV3-2) to TRBJ2-5; 14 bases line up with TRBD2. Per the germline V gene, CDR1 is LGHDT and CDR2 is YNNKEL (reference sequence). There are 20 residues in the CDR3. The ends lost 4 bases at V and 5 bases at J; junction bases unmatched: 18. CDR3 DNA sequence: TGTGCCAGCAGCCGGATTATGGGGACTAGCGGGAGAATTGGCGCGGAGACCCAGTACTTC. Protein product: CASSRIMGTSGRIGAETQYF.

A single count supports this clone. The CDR3 sequence is CASSLLAGEGNEQFF. In DNA, the CDR3 is TGCGCCAGCAGCTTGCTAGCGGGAGAGGGCAATGAGCAGTTCTTC. This chain links TRBV5-1 with TRBJ2-1; 10 bases match TRBD2. J gave up 6 bases and V 1 base, and 4 bases lay outside the gene matches. CDR1 and CDR2 from the germline V gene are SGHRS and YFSETQ. The length of the CDR3 is 15 residues. Complete variable domain (other parts from reference TRBV5-1 and TRBJ2-1): KAGVTQTPRYLIKTRGQQVTLSCSPISGHRSVSWYQQTPGQGLQFLFEYFSETQRNKGNFPGRFSGRQFSNSRSEMNVSTLELGDSALYLCASSLLAGEGNEQFFGPGTRLTVL.

The rearrangement links TRBV15 to TRBJ1-2, with unresolved D. V dropped 0 bases and J dropped 1 base, with 9 bases sitting between them. Germline CDR1 and CDR2: LNHNV and YYDKDF (reference sequence). This CDR3 has 15 residues. The CDR3 reads CATSRDYADNYGYTF. CDR3 coding DNA: TGTGCCACCAGCAGAGATTACGCAGATAACTATGGCTACACCTTC.

This chain joins TRBV5-4 and TRBJ1-3; D is perhaps TRBD1 (6 bases). The CDR3 contains 14 residues. Germline V gives CDR1 SGHNT, CDR2 YYREEE (reference sequence). V gave up 4 bases and J gave up 4 bases, with 12 bases separating them. CDR3 coding DNA: TGTGCCAGCAGCGAAACAGGGTCCGGAAACACCATATATTTT. This translates into CASSETGSGNTIYF.

V usage is TRBV2 and J usage is TRBJ1-4, with D unresolved. This CDR3 region has 14 residues. CDR1 is SNHLY, CDR2 FYNNEI, per germline. The V end lost 8 bases, the J end lost 6 bases, and 16 bases lay between the germline ends. The CDR3: CASLRFPAYEKLFF. Here the CDR3 DNA reads TGTGCCAGCCTCAGGTTCCCGGCTTATGAAAAACTGTTTTTT.

This clone was counted once. This chain joins TRBV7-2 and TRBJ2-3; unclear D gene. The CDR3 spans 16 residues. The V and J ends lost 5 bases and 1 base respectively, with 16 bases between them. CDR1 and CDR2 (germline): SGHTA, FQGNSA. The CDR3 loop reads CASSERYVLGTDTQYF. The CDR3 nucleotides read TGTGCCAGCAGCGAAAGATACGTATTAGGCACAGATACGCAGTATTTT.

Only one count was recorded for this clone. J is TRBJ2-3 and V is TRBV11-2; 9 bases agree with TRBD2. This CDR3 has 18 amino acids. V dropped 4 bases and J dropped 5; count of bases not matched to a gene: 16. Germline V lookup: CDR1 SGHAT, CDR2 FQNNGV. CDR3 residues: CASSSKRSSGDWGDTQYF. The DNA for the CDR3 is TGTGCCAGCAGCTCTAAACGGTCTAGCGGGGACTGGGGAGATACGCAGTATTTT.

The rearrangement joins TRBV7-8 to TRBJ2-1; 7 nucleotides line up with TRBD2. Per germline, CDR1 SGHVS and CDR2 FQNEAQ. This CDR3 has 15 amino acids. Trimming took 5 bases from V and 5 from J; bases not matched to a gene: 9. Here the CDR3 reads CASSLWWRENNEQFF. The CDR3, as DNA: TGTGCCAGCAGCCTCTGGTGGCGGGAGAACAATGAGCAGTTCTTC.

The chain recombines TRBV6-2 or TRBV6-3 with TRBJ2-5; 7 bases align to TRBD2. CDR1 is MNHEY and CDR2 is SVGEGT in the germline V gene. The CDR3 runs to 16 residues. V dropped 6 bases and J dropped 5; count of bases not matched to a gene: 15. CDR3 coding DNA: TGTGCCAGCAGCCCTTTTCCCGCGCGGGAGACCGAGACCCAGTACTTC. Encoded protein: CASSPFPARETETQYF.

The rearrangement joins TRBV5-1 to TRBJ1-2; D unresolved. Germline V gives CDR1 SGHRS, CDR2 YFSETQ. CDR3 length: 16 residues. V was trimmed by 0 bases and J by 6 bases, leaving 18 bases between them. The CDR3 DNA sequence: TGCGCCAGCAGCTTGGGGCCCCAAAATCCCTCTGATGGCTACACCTTC. Translated: CASSLGPQNPSDGYTF.

The chain uses TRBV10-1 and TRBJ2-5, with 10 bases identical to TRBD2. Losses at the gene ends were 8 bases for V and 2 bases for J; bases not matched to a gene: 11. Germline CDR1 and CDR2: WNHNN and SYGVQD (reference sequence). CDR3 length: 16 residues. CDR3 residues: CASASGGLAVQETQYF. CDR3 DNA sequence: TGCGCCAGCGCGTCGGGTGGACTAGCGGTACAAGAGACCCAGTACTTC.

V and J are TRBV5-1 and TRBJ2-5; TRBD2 matches at 8 bases. CDR1 SGHRS and CDR2 YFSETQ come from the germline V gene. Germline trimming cut 2 bases from V and 4 bases from J; bases unmatched to any gene: 1. The CDR3 covers 13 residues. The CDR3 region is CASSFLAGETQYF. The CDR3 DNA is TGCGCCAGCAGCTTCCTAGCGGGAGAGACCCAGTACTTC.

V usage is TRBV5-1 and J usage is TRBJ1-2; D may be TRBD1 (6 bases). V was shortened by 4 bases and J by 0 bases, with 22 bases between the two germline ends. The CDR3 runs to 18 residues. Per germline, CDR1 SGHRS and CDR2 YFSETQ. CDR3 protein: CASSREGGSATANYGYTF. CDR3 DNA sequence: TGCGCCAGCAGCAGGGAGGGGGGATCGGCCACTGCTAACTATGGCTACACCTTC.

The chain joins TRBV6-5 to TRBJ1-3; 7 bases align to TRBD1. CDR3 length equals 15 residues. V was pared by 3 bases and J by 4 bases, with 6 bases of the junction left unmatched. CDR1 is MNHEY and CDR2 is SVGAGI in the germline V gene. This CDR3 reads CASSYLGGAGNTIYF. In nucleotides, the CDR3 is TGTGCCAGCAGTTATTTAGGGGGCGCCGGAAACACCATATATTTT.

J is TRBJ2-7 and V is TRBV6-5; 8 bases fit TRBD2. This CDR3 has 16 residues. Losses at the gene ends were 2 bases for V and 4 bases for J; bases not matched to a gene: 10. Germline V CDR1 and CDR2: MNHEY, SVGAGI. The CDR3 DNA is TGTGCCAGCAGTTACAAACGGGGGGGCGTCAGGTACGAGCAGTACTTC. Translated: CASSYKRGGVRYEQYF.

The rearrangement joins TRBV20-1 to TRBJ1-3; D is unclear. Trimming took off 3 bases at V and 3 bases at J, with 9 bases between the two ends. The CDR3 contains 13 residues. CDR1 and CDR2 from the germline V gene are DFQATT and SNEGSKA (reference sequence). For the CDR3, the DNA is TGCAGTGCTAGTCGGGGAAGTGGAAACACCATATATTTT. Translation gives CSASRGSGNTIYF.

The chain uses TRBV19 and TRBJ2-2; D is possibly TRBD1 (6 bases). Germline V gene data show CDR1 as LNHDA and CDR2 as SQIVND (reference sequence). Trimming left V 8 bases short and J 0 bases short, with 13 bases between. There are 15 residues in the CDR3. In DNA form, the CDR3 reads TGTGCCAGTTATTACAGGGATTCGAACACCGGGGAGCTGTTTTTT. Translating it yields CASYYRDSNTGELFF.

V and J are TRBV25-1 and TRBJ1-3; D is unresolved. V lost 3 bases and J 5 bases, leaving 8 bases between the germline ends. Germline loops: CDR1 MGHDK, CDR2 SYGVNS. The CDR3 contains 13 residues. The CDR3 region has the DNA TGTGCCAGCAGTGACCCCGGGAGAAACACCATATATTTT. Protein: CASSDPGRNTIYF.

A note on this clone: Distinct nucleotide sequences in the sample also encode this CDR3. V usage is TRBV9 and J usage is TRBJ1-1; D remains ambiguous. V was trimmed by 0 bases and J by 0 bases, leaving 3 bases between them. Germline-derived CDR1 and CDR2 are SGDLS and YYNGEE. The CDR3 is 13 amino acids. CDR3 sequence: CASSVAVNTEAFF. CDR3 coding DNA: TGTGCCAGCAGCGTAGCGGTGAACACTGAAGCTTTCTTT.

The chain couples TRBV3-1 (or the pseudogene TRBV3-2) to TRBJ2-1, with a possible D match to TRBD1 (6 bases). This CDR3 is 15 amino acids long. Germline CDR1 LGHDT, CDR2 YNNKEL (reference sequence). V lost 2 bases and J lost 7, with 15 bases in between. The CDR3 DNA reads as TGTGCCAGCAGCCAATTAAACAGGGATTTGAATGAGCAGTTCTTC. Protein product: CASSQLNRDLNEQFF.